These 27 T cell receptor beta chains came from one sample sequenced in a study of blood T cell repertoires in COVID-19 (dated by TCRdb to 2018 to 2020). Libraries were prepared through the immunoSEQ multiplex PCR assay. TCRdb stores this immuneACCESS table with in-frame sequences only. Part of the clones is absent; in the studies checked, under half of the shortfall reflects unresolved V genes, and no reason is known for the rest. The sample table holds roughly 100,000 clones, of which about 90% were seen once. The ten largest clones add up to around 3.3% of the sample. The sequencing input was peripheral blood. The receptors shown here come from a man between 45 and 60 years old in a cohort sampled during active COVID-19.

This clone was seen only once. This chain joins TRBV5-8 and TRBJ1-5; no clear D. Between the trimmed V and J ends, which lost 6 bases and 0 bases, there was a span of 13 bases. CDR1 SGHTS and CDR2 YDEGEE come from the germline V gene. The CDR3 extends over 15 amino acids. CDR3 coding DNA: TGTGCCAGCAACAGAAACGAATATAGCAATCAGCCCCAGCATTTT. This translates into CASNRNEYSNQPQHF.

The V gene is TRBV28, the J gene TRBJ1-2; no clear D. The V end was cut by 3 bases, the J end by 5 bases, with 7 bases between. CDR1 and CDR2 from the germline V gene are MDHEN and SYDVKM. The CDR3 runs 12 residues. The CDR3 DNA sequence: TGTGCCAGCAGTTTTGAGGGTTATGGCTACACCTTC. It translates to CASSFEGYGYTF.

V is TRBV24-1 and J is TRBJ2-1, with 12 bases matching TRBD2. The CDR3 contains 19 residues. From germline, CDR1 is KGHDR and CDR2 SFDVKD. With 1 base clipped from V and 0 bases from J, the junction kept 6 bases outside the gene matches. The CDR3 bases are TGTGCCACCAGTGATTTAGGCCTAGCGGGGGGGCGCTCCTACAATGAGCAGTTCTTC. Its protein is CATSDLGLAGGRSYNEQFF.

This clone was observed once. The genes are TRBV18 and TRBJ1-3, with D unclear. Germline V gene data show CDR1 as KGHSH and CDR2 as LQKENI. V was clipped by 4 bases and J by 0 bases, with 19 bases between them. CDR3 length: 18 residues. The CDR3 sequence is CASSRATSGAGSGNTIYF. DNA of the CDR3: TGTGCCAGCTCACGCGCCACCTCTGGAGCCGGCTCTGGAAACACCATATATTTT.

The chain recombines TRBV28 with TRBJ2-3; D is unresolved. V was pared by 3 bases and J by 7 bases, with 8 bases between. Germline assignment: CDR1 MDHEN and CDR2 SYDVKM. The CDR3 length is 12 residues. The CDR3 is CASSLVRYTQYF. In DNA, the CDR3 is TGTGCCAGCAGTTTGGTTCGGTATACGCAGTATTTT.

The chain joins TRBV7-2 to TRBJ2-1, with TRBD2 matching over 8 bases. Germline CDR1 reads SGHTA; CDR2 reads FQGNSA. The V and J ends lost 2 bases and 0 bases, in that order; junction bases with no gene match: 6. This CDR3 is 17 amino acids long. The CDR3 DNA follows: TGTGCCAGCAGCTTACGTCCGGGGGGGAGCTCCTACAATGAGCAGTTCTTC. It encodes CASSLRPGGSSYNEQFF.

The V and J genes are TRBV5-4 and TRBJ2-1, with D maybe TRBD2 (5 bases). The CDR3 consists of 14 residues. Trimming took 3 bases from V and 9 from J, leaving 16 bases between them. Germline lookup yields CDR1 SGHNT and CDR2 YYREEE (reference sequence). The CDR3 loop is CASSSAARAGEQFF. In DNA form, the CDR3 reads TGTGCCAGCAGCTCCGCCGCGAGGGCGGGTGAGCAGTTCTTC.

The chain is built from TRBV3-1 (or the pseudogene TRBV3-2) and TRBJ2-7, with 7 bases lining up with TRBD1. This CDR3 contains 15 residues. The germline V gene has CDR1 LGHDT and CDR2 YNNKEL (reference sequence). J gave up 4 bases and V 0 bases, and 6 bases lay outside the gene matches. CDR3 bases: TGTGCCAGCAGCCAAGATCTGGGGACAGCTTACGAGCAGTACTTC. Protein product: CASSQDLGTAYEQYF.

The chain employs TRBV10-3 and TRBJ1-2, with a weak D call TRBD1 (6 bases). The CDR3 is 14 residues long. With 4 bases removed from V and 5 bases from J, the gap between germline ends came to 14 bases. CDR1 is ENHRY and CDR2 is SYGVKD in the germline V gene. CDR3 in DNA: TGTGCCATCAGTGTACAGGGTGAGGGGTATGGCTACACCTTC. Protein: CAISVQGEGYGYTF.

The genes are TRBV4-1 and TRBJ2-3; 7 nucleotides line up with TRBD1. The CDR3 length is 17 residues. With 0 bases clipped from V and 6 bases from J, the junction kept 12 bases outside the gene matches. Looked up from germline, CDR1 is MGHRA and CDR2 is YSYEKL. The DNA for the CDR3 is TGCGCCAGCAGCCAAGAAAGGGGGACAGCGACTGCGGATACGCAGTATTTT. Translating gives CASSQERGTATADTQYF.

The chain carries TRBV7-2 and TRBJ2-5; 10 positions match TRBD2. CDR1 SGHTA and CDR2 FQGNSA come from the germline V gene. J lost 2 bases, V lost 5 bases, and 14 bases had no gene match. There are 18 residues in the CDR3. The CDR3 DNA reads TGTGCCAGCAGCCCACTATGGCTAGGAGCGGGGGGGCAAGAGACCCAGTACTTC. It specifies CASSPLWLGAGGQETQYF.

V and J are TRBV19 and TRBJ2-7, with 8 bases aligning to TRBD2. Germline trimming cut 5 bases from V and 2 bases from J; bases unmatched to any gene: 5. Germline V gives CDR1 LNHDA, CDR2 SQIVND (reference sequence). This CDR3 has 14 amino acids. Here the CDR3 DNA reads TGTGCCAGTAGTCCATGGACTAGCCCCTACGAGCAGTACGTC. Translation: CASSPWTSPYEQYV.

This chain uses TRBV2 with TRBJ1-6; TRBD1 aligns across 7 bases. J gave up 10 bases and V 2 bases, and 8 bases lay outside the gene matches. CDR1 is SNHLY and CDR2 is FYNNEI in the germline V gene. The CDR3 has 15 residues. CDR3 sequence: CASSERQGLGSPLHF. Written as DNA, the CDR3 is TGTGCCAGCAGTGAAAGACAGGGATTGGGATCACCCCTCCACTTT.

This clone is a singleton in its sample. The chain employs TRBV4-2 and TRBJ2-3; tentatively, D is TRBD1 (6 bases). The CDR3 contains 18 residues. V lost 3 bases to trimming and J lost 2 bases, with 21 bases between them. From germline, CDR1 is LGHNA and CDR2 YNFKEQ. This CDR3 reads CASSHPIDGAGDTDTQYF. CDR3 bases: TGTGCCAGCAGCCACCCAATCGACGGGGCAGGGGACACAGATACGCAGTATTTT.

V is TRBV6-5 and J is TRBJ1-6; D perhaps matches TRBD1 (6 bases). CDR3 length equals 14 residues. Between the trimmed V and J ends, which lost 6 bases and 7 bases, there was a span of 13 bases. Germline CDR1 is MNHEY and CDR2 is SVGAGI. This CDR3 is CASRKRDTNSPLHF. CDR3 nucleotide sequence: TGTGCCAGCAGGAAAAGGGACACGAATTCACCCCTCCACTTT.

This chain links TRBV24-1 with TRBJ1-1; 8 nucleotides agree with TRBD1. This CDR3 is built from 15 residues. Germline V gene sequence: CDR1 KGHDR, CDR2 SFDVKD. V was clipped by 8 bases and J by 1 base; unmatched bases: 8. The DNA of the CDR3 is TGTGCCACCAATAGACAGGGGATTGGGAACACTGAAGCTTTCTTT. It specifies CATNRQGIGNTEAFF.

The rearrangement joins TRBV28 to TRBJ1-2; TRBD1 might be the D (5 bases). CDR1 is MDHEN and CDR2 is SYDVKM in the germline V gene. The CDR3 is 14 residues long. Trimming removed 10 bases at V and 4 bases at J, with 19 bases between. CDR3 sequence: CATGEGGGFYGYTF. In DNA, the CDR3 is TGTGCCACCGGGGAGGGTGGGGGATTCTATGGCTACACCTTC.

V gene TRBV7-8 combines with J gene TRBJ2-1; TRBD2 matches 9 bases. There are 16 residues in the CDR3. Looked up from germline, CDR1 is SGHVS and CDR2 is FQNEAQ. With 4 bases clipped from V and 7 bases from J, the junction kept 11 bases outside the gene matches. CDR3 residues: CASSSSGAGGLNEQFF. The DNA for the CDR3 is TGTGCCAGCAGCTCTAGCGGTGCGGGGGGGCTGAATGAGCAGTTCTTC.

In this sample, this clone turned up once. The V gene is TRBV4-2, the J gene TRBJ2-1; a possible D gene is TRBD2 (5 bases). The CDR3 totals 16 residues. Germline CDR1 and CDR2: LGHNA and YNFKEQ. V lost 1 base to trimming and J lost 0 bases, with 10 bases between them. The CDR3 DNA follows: TGTGCCAGCAGCCAAGGCGGGCTGAGCTCCTACAATGAGCAGTTCTTC. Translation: CASSQGGLSSYNEQFF.

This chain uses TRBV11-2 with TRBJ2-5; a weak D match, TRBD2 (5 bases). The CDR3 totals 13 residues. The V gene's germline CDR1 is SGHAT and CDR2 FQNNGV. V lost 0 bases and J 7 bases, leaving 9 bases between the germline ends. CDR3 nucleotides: TGTGCCAGCAGCTTAGAGGATGGAGGGACCCAGTACTTC. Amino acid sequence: CASSLEDGGTQYF.

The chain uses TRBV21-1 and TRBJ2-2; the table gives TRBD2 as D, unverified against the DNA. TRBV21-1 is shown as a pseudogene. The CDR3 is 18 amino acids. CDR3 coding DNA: TGTGCCAGCAGCCCTGGACGGGGTGTCCCTGCGAACACCGGGGAGCTGTTTTTT. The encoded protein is CASSPGRGVPANTGELFF.

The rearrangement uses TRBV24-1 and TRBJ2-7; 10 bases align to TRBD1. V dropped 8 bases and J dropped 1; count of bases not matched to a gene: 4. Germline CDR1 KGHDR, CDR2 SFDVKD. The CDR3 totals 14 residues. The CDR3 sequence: CATKSDRGSYEQYV. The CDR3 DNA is TGTGCCACCAAATCGGACAGGGGGTCCTACGAGCAGTACGTC.

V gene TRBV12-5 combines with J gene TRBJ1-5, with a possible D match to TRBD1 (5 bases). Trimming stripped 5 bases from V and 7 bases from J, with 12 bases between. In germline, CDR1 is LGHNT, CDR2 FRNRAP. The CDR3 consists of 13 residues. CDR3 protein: CASGTSAGQPQHF. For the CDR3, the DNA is TGTGCTAGTGGTACGTCCGCAGGGCAGCCCCAGCATTTT. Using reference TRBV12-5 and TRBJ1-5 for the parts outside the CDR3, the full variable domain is DARVTQTPRHKVTEMGQEVTMRCQPILGHNTVFWYRQTMMQGLELLAYFRNRAPLDDSGMPKDRFSAEMPDATLATLKIQPSEPRDSAVYFCASGTSAGQPQHFGDGTRLSIL.

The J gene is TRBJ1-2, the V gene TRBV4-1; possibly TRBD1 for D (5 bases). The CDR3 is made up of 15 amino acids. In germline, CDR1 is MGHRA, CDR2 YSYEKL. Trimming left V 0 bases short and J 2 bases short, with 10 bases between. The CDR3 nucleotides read TGCGCCAGCAGCCAAGATCGGGCAGGGAACTATGGCTACACCTTC. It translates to CASSQDRAGNYGYTF.

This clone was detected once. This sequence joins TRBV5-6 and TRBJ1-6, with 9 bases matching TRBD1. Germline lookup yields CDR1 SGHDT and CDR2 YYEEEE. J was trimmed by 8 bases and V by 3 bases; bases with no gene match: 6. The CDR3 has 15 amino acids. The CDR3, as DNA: TGTGCCAGCAGCTCTACCTGGACAGGGGATTCACCCCTCCACTTT. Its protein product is CASSSTWTGDSPLHF. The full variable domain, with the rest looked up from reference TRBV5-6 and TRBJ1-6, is DAGVTQSPTHLIKTRGQQVTLRCSPKSGHDTVSWYQQALGQGPQFIFQYYEEEERQRGNFPDRFSGHQFPNYSSELNVNALLLGDSALYLCASSSTWTGDSPLHFGNGTRLTVT.

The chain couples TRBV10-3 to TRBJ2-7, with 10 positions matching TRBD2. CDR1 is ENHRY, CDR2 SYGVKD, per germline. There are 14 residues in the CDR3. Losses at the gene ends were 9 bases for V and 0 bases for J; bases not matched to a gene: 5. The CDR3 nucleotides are TGTGCCATAGAAGCGGGGGGGAGCTCCTACGAGCAGTACTTC. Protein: CAIEAGGSSYEQYF.

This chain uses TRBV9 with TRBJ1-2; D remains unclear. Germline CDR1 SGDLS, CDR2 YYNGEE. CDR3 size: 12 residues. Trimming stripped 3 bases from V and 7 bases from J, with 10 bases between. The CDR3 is CASSASGPGYTF. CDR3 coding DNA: TGTGCCAGCAGCGCCTCAGGTCCTGGCTACACCTTC.